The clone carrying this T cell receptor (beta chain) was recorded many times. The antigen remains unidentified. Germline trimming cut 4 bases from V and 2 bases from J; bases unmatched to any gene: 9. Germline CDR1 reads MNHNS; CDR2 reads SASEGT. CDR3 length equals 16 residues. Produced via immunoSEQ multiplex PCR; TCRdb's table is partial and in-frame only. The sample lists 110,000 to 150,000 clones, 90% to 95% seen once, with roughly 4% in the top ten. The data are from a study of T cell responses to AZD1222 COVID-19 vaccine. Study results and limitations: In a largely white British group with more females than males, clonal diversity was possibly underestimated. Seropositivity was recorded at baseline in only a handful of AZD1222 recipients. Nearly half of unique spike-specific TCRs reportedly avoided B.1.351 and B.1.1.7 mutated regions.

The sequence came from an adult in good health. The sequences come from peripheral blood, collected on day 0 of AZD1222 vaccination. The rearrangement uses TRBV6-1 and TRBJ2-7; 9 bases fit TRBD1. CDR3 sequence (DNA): TGTGCCAGCAGTGGAAGTAGGGGGACAGGGCCCTACGAGCAGTACTTC. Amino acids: CASSGSRGTGPYEQYF.